This record concerns one T cell receptor beta chain sequence. Its antigen is unidentified. These data originate in a study of PD-1 blockade in classical Hodgkin lymphoma. Study results and caveats: A significant rise in TCR diversity by C4D1 was seen for CD4+ but not CD8+ cells.

Time point indicated: cycle 4 day 1 (C4D1), after 5 to 7 weeks of nivolumab. In every patient, relapse followed autologous stem cell transplantation, while exposure to brentuximab vedotin differed. V was pared by 7 bases and J by 1 base, with 16 bases between. Per the germline V gene, CDR1 is ENHRY and CDR2 is SYGVKD. The CDR3 consists of 15 residues. Here immunoSEQ multiplex PCR was the method, and the copy in TCRdb shows in-frame clones only, minus some. This sample carries around 23,000 clones, 70% to 90% of them seen once, and the ten largest clones take over 20%. V gene TRBV10-3 combines with J gene TRBJ1-1; possibly TRBD1 for D (6 bases). The TCR comes from a human donor with classical Hodgkin lymphoma. Here the sequenced sample was peripheral blood mononuclear cells (PBMCs), taken before the fourth cycle of nivolumab. CDR3 amino acids: CAIKGTPGGNTEAFF. The CDR3 nucleotides are TGTGCCATCAAGGGGACACCCGGTGGGAACACTGAAGCTTTCTTT.